Described below is a single TCR beta chain sequence and its context. Its specificity is not known. The entirety of the isolated RNA underwent reverse transcription, so expressed TCRB transcripts were sequenced. TCRdb's copy holds only in-frame clones and misses some; the assay was immunoSEQ multiplex PCR. The sample includes about 150,000 clones, 8.5% to 14% seen only once; the top ten take roughly 2%. This sample was taken from a study of beta chain features in type 1 diabetes. Study-wide results and caveats: A pattern of fewer insertions and more deletions at VDJ junctions was seen in type 1 diabetes patients. Cells expressing TCR highly could be over-represented by cDNA sequencing.

Donors underwent one heparinised blood draw, 90 to 150 mL on average. The clonotype was recovered from a man aged 18-30 years in good health. The sequenced sample was central memory CD4+ T cells from blood.

CDR3 region: CASSQDWGQGYTEAFF. DNA of the CDR3: TGTGCCAGCAGCCAAGATTGGGGACAGGGGTACACTGAAGCTTTCTTT. The rearrangement joins TRBV4-2 to TRBJ1-1, with 10 bases fitting TRBD1. The CDR3 is made up of 16 amino acids. V trimming: 0 bases; J trimming: 3 bases; junction bases outside the gene matches: 4. Looked up from germline, CDR1 is LGHNA and CDR2 is YNFKEQ.